Detailed here is one TCR beta chain. Produced via immunoSEQ multiplex PCR; TCRdb's table is partial and in-frame only. This table has about 16,000 clones, about 89% appearing once. The data are from a study of technical replicates of blood from several donors. The germline gives CDR1 SGHDN, CDR2 FVKESK. CDR3 size: 15 residues. V was clipped by 4 bases and J by 3 bases, with 15 bases between them. The receptor was derived from a human donor in good health. The chain has TRBV14 and TRBJ1-1; no firm D call. The sample consisted of PBMCs. CDR3 amino acids: CASSLLTGVDTEAFF. CDR3 in DNA: TGTGCCAGCAGCCTCCTAACCGGGGTTGACACTGAAGCTTTCTTT.